Below are 5 T cell receptor beta chains sequenced from a single sample in a study of shared clonotypes between healthy human individuals. Produced via immunoSEQ multiplex PCR; TCRdb's table is partial and in-frame only. This sample has some 2 million clones; 85% to 95% occur once, and the top ten carry 0.1% to 0.15%. Sequenced material: naive CD4+ T cells sorted from blood. Stated subset: CD45RA+ positively selected. The receptors were sampled from a man aged 18-30 years in good health.

V gene TRBV10-3 combines with J gene TRBJ2-2; D uncertain. CDR1 and CDR2 from the germline V gene are ENHRY and SYGVKD. This CDR3 spans 13 amino acids. Between the trimmed V and J ends, which lost 0 bases and 8 bases, there was a span of 7 bases. CDR3 sequence: CAISESLPGELFF. The CDR3 coding sequence is TGTGCCATCAGTGAGTCCCTCCCGGGGGAGCTGTTTTTT.

Points on this clone: In the same sample, other DNA sequences code for this CDR3. The chain recombines TRBV30 with TRBJ2-7; 7 bases are shared with TRBD1. Germline loops: CDR1 GTSNPN, CDR2 SVGIG (reference sequence). The CDR3 length is 13 residues. Trimming took 3 bases from V and 0 from J; bases not matched to a gene: 2. DNA of the CDR3: TGTGCCTGGAGGGCAGGGGGCTCCTACGAGCAGTACTTC. It codes for CAWRAGGSYEQYF.

V is TRBV5-1 and J is TRBJ2-3; 14 nucleotides align to TRBD2. CDR3 length equals 16 residues. Looked up from germline, CDR1 is SGHRS and CDR2 is YFSETQ. The ends lost 5 bases at V and 3 bases at J; junction bases unmatched: 5. CDR3 DNA sequence: TGCGCCAGCAGACGACTAGCGGGAGGGACAACAGATACGCAGTATTTT. It codes for CASRRLAGGTTDTQYF. The whole variable domain, filled in from reference TRBV5-1 and TRBJ2-3, reads KAGVTQTPRYLIKTRGQQVTLSCSPISGHRSVSWYQQTPGQGLQFLFEYFSETQRNKGNFPGRFSGRQFSNSRSEMNVSTLELGDSALYLCASRRLAGGTTDTQYFGPGTRLTVL.

This sequence joins TRBV9 and TRBJ2-7, with D possibly being TRBD1 (6 bases). Per the germline V gene, CDR1 is SGDLS and CDR2 is YYNGEE. The CDR3 runs to 14 residues. V was clipped by 4 bases and J by 0 bases, with 11 bases between them. The CDR3 sequence: CASSPDSFSYEQYF. The CDR3 DNA follows: TGTGCCAGCAGCCCGGACAGTTTCTCCTACGAGCAGTACTTC.

Concerning this clone itself: At the DNA level, this CDR3 is encoded by other sequences in the same sample as well. The gene calls are TRBV7-6 and TRBJ2-2, with D unclear. CDR3 length: 11 residues. The V and J ends lost 5 bases and 5 bases respectively, with 3 bases between them. Germline CDR1 is SGHVS and CDR2 is FNYEAQ. The CDR3 DNA reads TGTGCCAGCAGCGAAACCGGGGAGCTGTTTTTT. Residues: CASSETGELFF. Looking up the rest from reference TRBV7-6 and TRBJ2-2 gives the full variable domain: GAGVSQSPRYKVTKRGQDVALRCDPISGHVSLYWYRQALGQGPEFLTYFNYEAQQDKSGLPNDRFSAERPEGSISTLTIQRTEQRDSAMYRCASSETGELFFGEGSRLTVL.